This T cell receptor (beta chain) was sequenced during a study of radiation and T cells in renal cell carcinoma (TCRdb year 2020). With regard to the full study: The samples were obtained from a clinical trial, where primary renal cell carcinomas were treated with 15 Gy stereotactic body radiation therapy and then removed by nephrectomy 4 weeks afterward. Across all 50 or so samples, 4,016,671 unique CDR3 nucleotide sequences, encoding 2.5 million to 3 million unique CDR3 amino acid sequences, were identified. A total of some 51 samples underwent TCR beta sequencing, made up of 26 tumors and around 27 peripheral blood samples. Broad study findings and their caveats: Because pretreatment tumor biopsies were not available, the baseline intratumoral presence of clonotypes could not be determined. Tracking of blood repertoire dynamics stopped at less than five weeks after treatment, with no follow-up past that point. With a single-armed trial design, the study had no way to address how radiation dose or scheduling affects the TCR repertoire. An increase in top tumor clonotypes in blood was observed from baseline to 2 weeks post-radiation, followed by contraction by 4 weeks, which was taken to suggest transient expansion of tumor-resident clones.

On this clone itself: The antigen it binds to is not known. Base quality data are lacking; no much larger clone is found one base away.

Counted from cysteine to phenylalanine, this CDR3 has 15 amino acids. The entry retains the CDR3 DNA only, 45 bases that are in frame from base 1. V trim: 8 bases; J trim: 0 bases; unmatched bases: 4. The CDR1 and CDR2 encoded by the germline V gene (reference sequence) are LNHDA and SQIVND. TCR beta libraries were generated from genomic DNA with the immunoSEQ kit, following the manufacturer's recommendations. Library preparation used a first multiplex PCR with proprietary primers, then a second PCR adding unique barcodes, with bead cleanups after each round. Each sample batch included a kit-provided positive control reaction and a negative control reaction. The final libraries were assessed on an Agilent 4200 TapeStation D1000 ScreenTape, pooled by volume, and quantified by qPCR. Sequencing was performed on an Illumina NextSeq500 using a MidOutput 150-cycle cartridge, with 156 Read1 cycles, 15 Index1 cycles, and the kit custom primers. The pooled library was loaded at 1.0 pM, and about 19% PhiX control was spiked in. As for the authors' bioinformatics: Vendor-processed data were analyzed in R, and a clonotype was defined as all T cells sharing the same CDR3 nucleotide sequence. In the clone abundance analyses, frequencies were normalized to the 10,000 most abundant clones in each sample. Public T cell clones, which averaged fewer than five per sample, were removed prior to analysis. Tumor-enriched and baseline blood-enriched clonotypes were defined by at least a 32-fold difference in abundance between compartments. A beta-binomial differential abundance model was applied to find clonotypes that expanded or contracted between blood time points. Tumor-blood repertoire similarity was measured with the Baroni-Urbani and Buser coefficient, and group comparisons used two-tailed Wilcoxon tests in R. Sourced from immuneACCESS, this table was stored by TCRdb with only in-frame sequences that have V and J called. A share of the clones is absent; for the studies checked, an unresolved V gene accounts for under half, and the remainder has no known explanation. Clone size and the V and J calls come from that table; the DNA yielded D and trimming. This sample lists some 150,000 clones; less than 85% were detected once. The ten largest clones represent under 30% of the sample.

Interpreted using the paper, the time point label stands for: baseline pretreatment blood. What this sample's treatment or condition label stands for: 15 Gy SBRT to primary tumor, nephrectomy 4 weeks later. To follow tumor-enriched clonotypes, serial peripheral blood was collected from radiation-treated patients at baseline and at 2 weeks and 4 weeks after SBRT. Every patient's renal cell carcinoma showed clear cell pathology. The QIAamp DNA Blood Mini Kit (Qiagen) was used to prepare genomic DNA for TCR sequencing. Only samples passing all quality control checks were included in the analyses. The TCR comes from a woman aged 45-65 years with renal cell carcinoma. The sequence joins TRBV19 to TRBJ2-6; TRBD1 aligns with 7 central bases. The material was blood, obtained from a patient whose treatment included radiotherapy and nephrectomy. The DNA sequence is as follows: TGTGCCAGTCGGGACAGAGACTCTGGGGCCAACGTCCTGACTTTC. Its product reads: CASRDRDSGANVLTF.